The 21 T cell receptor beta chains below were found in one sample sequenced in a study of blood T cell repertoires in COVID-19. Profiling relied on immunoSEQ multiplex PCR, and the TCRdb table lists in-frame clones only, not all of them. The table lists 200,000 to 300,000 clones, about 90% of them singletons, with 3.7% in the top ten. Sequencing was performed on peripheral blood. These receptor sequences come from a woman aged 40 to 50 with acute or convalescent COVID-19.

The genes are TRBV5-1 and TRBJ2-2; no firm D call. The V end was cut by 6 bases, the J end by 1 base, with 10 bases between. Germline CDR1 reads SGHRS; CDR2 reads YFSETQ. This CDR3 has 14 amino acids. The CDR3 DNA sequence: TGCGCCAGCAAGATAGGAGTGAACACCGGGGAGCTGTTTTTT. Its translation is CASKIGVNTGELFF.

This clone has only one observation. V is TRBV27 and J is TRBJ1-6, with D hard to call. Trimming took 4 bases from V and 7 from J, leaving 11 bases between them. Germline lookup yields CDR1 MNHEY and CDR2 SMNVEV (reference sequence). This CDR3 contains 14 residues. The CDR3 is CASSSLQRNSPLHF. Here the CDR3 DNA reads TGTGCCAGCAGTTCACTCCAGCGGAATTCACCCCTCCACTTT.

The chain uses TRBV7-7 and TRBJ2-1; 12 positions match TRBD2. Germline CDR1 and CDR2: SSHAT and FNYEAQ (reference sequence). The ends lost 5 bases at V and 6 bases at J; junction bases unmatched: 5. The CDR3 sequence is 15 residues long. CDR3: CASSASGGAFNEQFF. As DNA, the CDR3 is TGTGCCAGCAGCGCTAGCGGGGGGGCCTTCAATGAGCAGTTCTTC.

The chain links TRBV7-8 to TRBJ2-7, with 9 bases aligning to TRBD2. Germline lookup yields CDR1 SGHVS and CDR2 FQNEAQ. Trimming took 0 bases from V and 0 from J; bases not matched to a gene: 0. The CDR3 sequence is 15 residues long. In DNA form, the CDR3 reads TGTGCCAGCAGCTTAGCACTAGCGGGCTCCTACGAGCAGTACGTC. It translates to CASSLALAGSYEQYV.

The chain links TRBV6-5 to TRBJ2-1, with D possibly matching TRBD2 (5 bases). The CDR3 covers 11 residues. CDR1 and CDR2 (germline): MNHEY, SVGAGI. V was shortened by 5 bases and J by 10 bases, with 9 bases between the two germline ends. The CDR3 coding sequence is TGTGCCAGCAGTCCCCGGAGGGAGCAGTTCTTC. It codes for CASSPRREQFF.

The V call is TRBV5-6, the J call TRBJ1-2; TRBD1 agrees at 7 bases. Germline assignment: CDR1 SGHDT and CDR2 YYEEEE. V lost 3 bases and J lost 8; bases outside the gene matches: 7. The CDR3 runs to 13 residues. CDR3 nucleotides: TGTGCCAGCAGCTCGACAGGGATCGCGGGCTACACCTTC. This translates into CASSSTGIAGYTF.

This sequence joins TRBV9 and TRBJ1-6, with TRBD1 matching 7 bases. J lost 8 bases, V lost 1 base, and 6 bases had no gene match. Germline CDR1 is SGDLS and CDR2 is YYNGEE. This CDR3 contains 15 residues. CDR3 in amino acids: CASSVTGTAHSPLHF. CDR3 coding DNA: TGTGCCAGCAGCGTAACCGGGACAGCACATTCACCCCTCCACTTT.

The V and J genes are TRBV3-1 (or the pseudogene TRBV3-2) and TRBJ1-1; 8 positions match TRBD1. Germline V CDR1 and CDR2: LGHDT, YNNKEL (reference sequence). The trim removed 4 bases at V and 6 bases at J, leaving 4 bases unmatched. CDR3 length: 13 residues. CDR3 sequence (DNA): TGTGCCAGCAGCCCCGGGACAGGCGCTGAAGCTTTCTTT. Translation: CASSPGTGAEAFF.

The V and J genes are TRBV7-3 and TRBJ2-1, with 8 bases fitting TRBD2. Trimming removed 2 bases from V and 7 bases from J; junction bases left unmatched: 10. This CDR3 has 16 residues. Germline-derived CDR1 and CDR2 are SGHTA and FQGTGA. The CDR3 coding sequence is TGTGCCAGCAGCTTACGGGGGGGACCCGGGTGGAATGAGCAGTTCTTC. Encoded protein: CASSLRGGPGWNEQFF.

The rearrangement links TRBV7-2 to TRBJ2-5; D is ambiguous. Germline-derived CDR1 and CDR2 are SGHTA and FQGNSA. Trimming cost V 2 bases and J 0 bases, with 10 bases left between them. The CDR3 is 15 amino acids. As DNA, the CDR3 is TGTGCCAGCAGCTTAAAAAACCGGTACCAAGAGACCCAGTACTTC. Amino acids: CASSLKNRYQETQYF.

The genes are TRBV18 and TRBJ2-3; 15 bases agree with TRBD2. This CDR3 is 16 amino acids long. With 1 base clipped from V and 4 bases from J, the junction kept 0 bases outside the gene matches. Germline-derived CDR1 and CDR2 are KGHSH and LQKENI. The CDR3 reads CASSPRTSGGADTQYF. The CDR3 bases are TGTGCCAGCTCACCACGGACTAGCGGGGGGGCAGATACGCAGTATTTT.

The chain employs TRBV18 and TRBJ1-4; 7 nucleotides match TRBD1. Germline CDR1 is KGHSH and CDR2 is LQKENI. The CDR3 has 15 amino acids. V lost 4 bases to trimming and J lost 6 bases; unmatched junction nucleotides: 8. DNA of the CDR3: TGTGCCAGCTCACTACGACAGGGCTATGATGAAAAACTGTTTTTT. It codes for CASSLRQGYDEKLFF.

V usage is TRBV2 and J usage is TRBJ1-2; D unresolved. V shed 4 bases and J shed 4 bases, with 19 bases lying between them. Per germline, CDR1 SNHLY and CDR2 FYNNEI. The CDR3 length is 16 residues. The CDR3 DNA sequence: TGTGCCAGCAGTGTAATAGGAGGCTCGGGTGGCTATGGCTACACCTTC. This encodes CASSVIGGSGGYGYTF.

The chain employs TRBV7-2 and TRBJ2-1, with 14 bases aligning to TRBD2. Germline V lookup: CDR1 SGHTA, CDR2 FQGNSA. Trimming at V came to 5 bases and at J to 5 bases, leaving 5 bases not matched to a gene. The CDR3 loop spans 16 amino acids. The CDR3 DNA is TGTGCCAGCAGCGGGACTAGCGGGGGAGGGGACAATGAGCAGTTCTTC. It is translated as CASSGTSGGGDNEQFF.

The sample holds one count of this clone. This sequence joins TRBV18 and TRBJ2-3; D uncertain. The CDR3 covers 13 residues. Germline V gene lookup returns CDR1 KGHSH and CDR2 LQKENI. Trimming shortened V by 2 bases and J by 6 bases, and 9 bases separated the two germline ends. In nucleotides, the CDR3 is TGTGCCAGCTCACCAGGCAGTGTCGATACGCAGTATTTT. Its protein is CASSPGSVDTQYF.

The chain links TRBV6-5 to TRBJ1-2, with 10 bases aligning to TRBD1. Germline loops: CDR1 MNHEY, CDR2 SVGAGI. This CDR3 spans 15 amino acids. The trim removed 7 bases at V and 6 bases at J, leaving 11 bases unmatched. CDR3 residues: CASTSWTGGRDGYTF. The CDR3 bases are TGTGCCAGCACGTCCTGGACAGGGGGAAGGGATGGCTACACCTTC.

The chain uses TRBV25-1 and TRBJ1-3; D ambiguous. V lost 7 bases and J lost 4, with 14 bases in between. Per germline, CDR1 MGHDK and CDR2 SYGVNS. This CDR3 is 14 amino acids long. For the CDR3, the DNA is TGTGCCAGCAAAGGGTATTCGGGAGGAAACACCATATATTTT. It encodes CASKGYSGGNTIYF.

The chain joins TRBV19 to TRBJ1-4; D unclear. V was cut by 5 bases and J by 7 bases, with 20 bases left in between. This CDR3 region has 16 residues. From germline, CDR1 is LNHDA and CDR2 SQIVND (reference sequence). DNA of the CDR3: TGTGCCAGTAGTCCCACGGGAGGATTGGGGAGTGAAAAACTGTTTTTT. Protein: CASSPTGGLGSEKLFF.

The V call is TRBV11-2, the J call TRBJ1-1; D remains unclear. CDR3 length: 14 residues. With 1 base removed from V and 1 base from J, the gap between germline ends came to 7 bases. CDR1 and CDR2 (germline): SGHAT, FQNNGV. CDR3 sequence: CASSLGQENTEAFF. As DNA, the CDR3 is TGTGCCAGCAGCTTAGGTCAGGAGAACACTGAAGCTTTCTTT.

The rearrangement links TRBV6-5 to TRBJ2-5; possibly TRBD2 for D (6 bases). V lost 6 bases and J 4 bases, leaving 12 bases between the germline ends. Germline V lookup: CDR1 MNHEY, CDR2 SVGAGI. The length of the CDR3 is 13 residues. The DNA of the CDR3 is TGTGCCAGCAGCACCTCGGGACTAGAGACCCAGTACTTC. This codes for CASSTSGLETQYF.

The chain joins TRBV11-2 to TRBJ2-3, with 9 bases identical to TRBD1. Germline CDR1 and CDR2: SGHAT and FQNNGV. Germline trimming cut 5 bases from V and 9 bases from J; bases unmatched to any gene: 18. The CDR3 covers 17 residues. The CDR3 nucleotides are TGTGCCAGCAGCCCCGGGACAGGGATCGGTAGAAGGAGAACGCAGTATTTT. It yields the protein CASSPGTGIGRRRTQYF.